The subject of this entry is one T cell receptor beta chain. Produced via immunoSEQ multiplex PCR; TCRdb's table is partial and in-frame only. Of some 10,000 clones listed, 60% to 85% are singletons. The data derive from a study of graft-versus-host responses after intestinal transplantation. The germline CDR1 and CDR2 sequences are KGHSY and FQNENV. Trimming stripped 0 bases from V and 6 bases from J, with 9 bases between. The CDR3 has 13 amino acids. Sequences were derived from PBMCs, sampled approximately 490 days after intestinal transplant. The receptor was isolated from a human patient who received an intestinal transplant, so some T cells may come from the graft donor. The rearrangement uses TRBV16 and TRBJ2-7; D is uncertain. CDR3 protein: CASSQSGTSEQYF. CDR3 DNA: TGTGCCAGCAGCCAATCCGGCACAAGCGAGCAGTACTTC.